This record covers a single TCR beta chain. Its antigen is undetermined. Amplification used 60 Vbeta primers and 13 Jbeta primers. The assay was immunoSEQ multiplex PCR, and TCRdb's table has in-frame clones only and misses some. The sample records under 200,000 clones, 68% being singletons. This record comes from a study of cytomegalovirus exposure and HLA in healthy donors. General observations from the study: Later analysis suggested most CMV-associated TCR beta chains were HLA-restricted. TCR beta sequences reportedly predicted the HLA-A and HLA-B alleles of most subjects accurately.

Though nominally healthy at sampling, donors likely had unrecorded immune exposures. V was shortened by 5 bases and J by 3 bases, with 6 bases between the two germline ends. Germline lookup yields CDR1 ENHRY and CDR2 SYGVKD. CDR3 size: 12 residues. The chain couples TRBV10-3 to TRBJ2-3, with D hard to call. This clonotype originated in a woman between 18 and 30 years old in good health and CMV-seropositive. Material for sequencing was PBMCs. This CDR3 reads CAISTETDTQYF. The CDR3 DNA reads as TGTGCCATCAGTACTGAGACAGATACGCAGTATTTT.